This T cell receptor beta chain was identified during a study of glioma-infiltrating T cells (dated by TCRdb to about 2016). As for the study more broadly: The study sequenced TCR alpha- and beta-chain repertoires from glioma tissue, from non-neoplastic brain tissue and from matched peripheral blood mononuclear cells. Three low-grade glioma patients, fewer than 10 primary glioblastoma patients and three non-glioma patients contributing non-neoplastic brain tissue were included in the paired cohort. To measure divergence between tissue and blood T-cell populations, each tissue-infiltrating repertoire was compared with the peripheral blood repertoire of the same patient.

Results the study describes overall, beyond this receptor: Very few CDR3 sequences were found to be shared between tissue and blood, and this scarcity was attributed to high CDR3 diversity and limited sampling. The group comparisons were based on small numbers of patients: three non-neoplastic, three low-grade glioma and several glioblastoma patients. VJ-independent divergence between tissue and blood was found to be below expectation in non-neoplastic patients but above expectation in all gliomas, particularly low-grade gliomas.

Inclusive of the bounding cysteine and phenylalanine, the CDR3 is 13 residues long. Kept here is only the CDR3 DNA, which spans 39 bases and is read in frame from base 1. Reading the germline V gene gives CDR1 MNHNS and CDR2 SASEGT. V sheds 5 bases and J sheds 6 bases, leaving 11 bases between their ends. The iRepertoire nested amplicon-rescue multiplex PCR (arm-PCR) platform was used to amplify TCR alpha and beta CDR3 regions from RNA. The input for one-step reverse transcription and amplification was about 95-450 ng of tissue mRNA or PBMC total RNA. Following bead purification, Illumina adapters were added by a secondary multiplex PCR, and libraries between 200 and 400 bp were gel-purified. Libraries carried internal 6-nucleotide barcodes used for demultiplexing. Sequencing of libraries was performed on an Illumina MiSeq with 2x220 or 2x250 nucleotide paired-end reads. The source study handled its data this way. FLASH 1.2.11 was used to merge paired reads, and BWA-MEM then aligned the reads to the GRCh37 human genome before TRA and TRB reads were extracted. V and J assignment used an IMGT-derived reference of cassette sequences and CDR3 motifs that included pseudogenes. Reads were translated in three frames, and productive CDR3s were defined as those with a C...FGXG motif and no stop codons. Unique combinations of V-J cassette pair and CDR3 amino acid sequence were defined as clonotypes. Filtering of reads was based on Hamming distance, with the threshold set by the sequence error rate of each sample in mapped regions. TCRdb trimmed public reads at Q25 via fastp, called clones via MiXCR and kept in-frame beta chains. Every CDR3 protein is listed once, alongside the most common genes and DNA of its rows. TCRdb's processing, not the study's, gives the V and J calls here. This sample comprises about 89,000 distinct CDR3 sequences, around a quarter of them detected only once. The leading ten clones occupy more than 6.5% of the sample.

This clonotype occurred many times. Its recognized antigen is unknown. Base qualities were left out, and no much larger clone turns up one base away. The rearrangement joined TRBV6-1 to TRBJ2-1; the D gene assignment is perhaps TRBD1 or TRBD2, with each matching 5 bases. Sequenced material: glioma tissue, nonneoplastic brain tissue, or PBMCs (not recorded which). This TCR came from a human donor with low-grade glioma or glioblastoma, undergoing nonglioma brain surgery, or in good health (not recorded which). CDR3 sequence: CASSRDGGNEQFF. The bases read TGTGCCAGCAGTCGGGACGGCGGCAATGAGCAGTTCTTC.